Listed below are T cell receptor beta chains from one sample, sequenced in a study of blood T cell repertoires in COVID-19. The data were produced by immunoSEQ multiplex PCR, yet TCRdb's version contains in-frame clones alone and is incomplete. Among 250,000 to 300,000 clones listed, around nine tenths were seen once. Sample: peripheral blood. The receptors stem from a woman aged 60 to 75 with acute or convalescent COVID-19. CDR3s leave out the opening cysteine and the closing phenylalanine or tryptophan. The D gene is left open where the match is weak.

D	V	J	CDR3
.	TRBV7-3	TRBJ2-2	ASSLMTSNTGELF
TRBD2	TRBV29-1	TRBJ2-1	SVEVRLAGREESQSSYNEQF
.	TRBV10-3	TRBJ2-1	AISGNSRTRGITYNEQF
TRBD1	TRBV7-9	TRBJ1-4	ASSSTGTVGEKLF
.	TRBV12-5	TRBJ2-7	ASALQGYEQY
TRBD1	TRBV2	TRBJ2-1	ATRDRAESYNEQF
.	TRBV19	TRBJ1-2	ASSIGRMAVPTYGYT
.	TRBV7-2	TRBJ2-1	ASSQSVNEQF
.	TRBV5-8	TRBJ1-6	ASSLAFLVSPLH
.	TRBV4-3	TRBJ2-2	ASSQVPGGLTGELF
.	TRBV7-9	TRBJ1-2	ASSLVPDRYGYT
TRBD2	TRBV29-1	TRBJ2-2	SVETGGSGELF
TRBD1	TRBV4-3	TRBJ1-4	ASSQGQGSYEKLF
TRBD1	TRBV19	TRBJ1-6	ASRIGGQGNSPLH
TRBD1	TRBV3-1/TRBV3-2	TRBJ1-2	ASSQQGARSGYT
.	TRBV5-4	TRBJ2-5	ASSLQGPRETQY
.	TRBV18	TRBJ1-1	ASSPPGKLNTEAF
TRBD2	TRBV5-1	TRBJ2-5	ASTYSGRAQETQY
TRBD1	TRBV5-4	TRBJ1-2	ASSPKRDRVDGYT
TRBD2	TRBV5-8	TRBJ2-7	ASSRAAGVIPYEQY
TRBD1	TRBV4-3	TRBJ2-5	ASSASYRGETQY
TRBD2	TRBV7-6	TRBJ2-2	ASSRISGYTGELF
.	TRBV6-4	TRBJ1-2	ASSLEPGQAGYGYT
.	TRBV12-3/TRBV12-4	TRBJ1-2	ASSLQGGDGYT
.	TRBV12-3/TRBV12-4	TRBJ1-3	ATSSGGGNTIY
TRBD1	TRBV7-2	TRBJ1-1	ASSLDRATPAEAF
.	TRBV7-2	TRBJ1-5	ASSLAINQPQH